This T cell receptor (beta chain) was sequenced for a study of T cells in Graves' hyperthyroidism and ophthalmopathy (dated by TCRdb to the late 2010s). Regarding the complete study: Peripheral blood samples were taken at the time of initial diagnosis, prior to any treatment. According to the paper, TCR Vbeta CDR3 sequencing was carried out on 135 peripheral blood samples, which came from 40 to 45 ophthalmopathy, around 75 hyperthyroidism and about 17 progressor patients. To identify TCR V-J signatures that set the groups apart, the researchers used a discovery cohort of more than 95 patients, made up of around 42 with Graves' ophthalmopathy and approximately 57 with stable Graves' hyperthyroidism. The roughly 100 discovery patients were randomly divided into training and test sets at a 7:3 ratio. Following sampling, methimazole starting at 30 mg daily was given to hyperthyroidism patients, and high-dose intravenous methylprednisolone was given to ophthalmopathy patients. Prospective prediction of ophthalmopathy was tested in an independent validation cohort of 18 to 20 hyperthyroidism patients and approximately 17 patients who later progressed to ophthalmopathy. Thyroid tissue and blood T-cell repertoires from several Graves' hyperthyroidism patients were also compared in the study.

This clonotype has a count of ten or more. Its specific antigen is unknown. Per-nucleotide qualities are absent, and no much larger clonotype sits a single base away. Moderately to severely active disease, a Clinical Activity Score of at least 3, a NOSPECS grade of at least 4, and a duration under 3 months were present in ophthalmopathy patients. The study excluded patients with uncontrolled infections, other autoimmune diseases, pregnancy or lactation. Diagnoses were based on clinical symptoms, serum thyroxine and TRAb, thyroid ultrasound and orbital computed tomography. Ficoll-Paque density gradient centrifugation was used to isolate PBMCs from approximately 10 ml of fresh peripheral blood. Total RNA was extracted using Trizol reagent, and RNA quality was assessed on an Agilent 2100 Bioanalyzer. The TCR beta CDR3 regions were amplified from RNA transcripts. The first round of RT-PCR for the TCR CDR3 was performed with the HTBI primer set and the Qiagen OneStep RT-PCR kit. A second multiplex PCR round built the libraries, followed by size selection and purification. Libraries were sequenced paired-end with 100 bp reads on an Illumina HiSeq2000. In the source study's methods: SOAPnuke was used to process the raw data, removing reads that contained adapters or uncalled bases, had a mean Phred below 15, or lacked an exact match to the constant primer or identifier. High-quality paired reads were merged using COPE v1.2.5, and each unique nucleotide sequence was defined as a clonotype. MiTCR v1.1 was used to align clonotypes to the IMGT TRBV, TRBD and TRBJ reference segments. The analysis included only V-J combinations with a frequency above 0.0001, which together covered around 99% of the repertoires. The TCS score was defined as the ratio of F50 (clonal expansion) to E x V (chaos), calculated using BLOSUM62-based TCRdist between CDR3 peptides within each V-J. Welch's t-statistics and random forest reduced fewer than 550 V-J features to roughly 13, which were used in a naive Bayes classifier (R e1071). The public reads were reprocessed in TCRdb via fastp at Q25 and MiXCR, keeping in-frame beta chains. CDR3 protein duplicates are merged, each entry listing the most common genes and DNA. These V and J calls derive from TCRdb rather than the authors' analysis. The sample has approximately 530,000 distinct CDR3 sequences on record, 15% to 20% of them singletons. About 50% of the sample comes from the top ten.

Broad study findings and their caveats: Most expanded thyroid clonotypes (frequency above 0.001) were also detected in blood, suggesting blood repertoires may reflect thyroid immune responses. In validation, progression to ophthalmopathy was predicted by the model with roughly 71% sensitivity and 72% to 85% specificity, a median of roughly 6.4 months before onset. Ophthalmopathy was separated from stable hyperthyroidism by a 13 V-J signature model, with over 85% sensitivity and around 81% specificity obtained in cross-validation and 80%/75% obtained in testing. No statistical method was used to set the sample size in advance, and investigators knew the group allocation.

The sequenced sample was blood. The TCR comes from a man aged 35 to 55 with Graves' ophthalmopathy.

For the CDR3, the sequence is CASSPDYFGNEQFF. The nucleotide sequence is TGCGCCAGCAGCCCAGACTACTTCGGGAATGAGCAGTTCTTC. Recombination connected TRBV4-3 to TRBJ2-1, and the D gene may be TRBD2, 5 bases matching. Taken from cysteine to phenylalanine, the CDR3 has 14 residues. The read is trimmed to its CDR3 DNA, 42 bases read in frame from base 1. V is reduced by 4 bases and J by 7 bases, leaving a spacing of 14 bases between them. The germline V gene encodes CDR1 LGHNA and CDR2 YSLEER.